The sample holds many counts of the clone carrying this TCR beta chain. The antigen is not known. Each CDR3 protein gets one entry after TCRdb re-called the 5' RACE reads with MiXCR. The sample carries a few hundred thousand distinct CDR3 sequences, 8% to 9.5% recorded once. This sample was taken from a study of T cells after yellow fever vaccination. General study findings and limits: Post-booster repertoires contained most primary-vaccination clones again (about 95% CD4, about 88% CD8). Though weaker, the secondary response peaked faster, on day 5 versus 15.

This clonotype was sampled from a man in his late teens or twenties who received the YFV17D yellow fever vaccine. The material sequenced was PBMCs, taken about 41 days after the first yellow fever vaccination.

The CDR3 loop is CASSLRTGGYNGELFF. CDR3 DNA sequence: TGTGCCAGCAGTTTACGGACAGGAGGGTATAACGGGGAGCTGTTTTTT. The gene calls are TRBV12-3 or TRBV12-4 and TRBJ2-2; tentatively, D is TRBD1 (7 bases). V dropped 2 bases and J dropped 7 bases, with 17 bases sitting between them. This CDR3 is 16 amino acids long.